This T cell receptor (beta chain) was documented in a study of CD8 T cells in ankylosing spondylitis. Study-wide points: Among TCR beta sequences, a motif of about 8 highly homologous variants appeared characteristic of ankylosing spondylitis blood.

Remarks on this clonotype: Its target is unknown.

CDR1 and CDR2 from the germline V gene are MNHEY and SVGAGI. The CDR3 has 15 amino acids. V dropped 2 bases and J dropped 3; count of bases not matched to a gene: 3. In TCRdb, the 5' RACE reads were re-called with MiXCR into one record per CDR3 protein. The sample lists approximately 550,000 distinct CDR3 sequences; 9.5% to 15% were seen once. The J gene is TRBJ2-1, the V gene TRBV6-5; 8 bases line up with TRBD2. This receptor was taken from a male donor with ankylosing spondylitis. The sequencing sample was made of blood, either unsorted or a sorted T cell fraction (not recorded which). CDR3 in amino acids: CASSYEGTSYNEQFF. In DNA form, the CDR3 reads TGTGCCAGCAGTTACGAGGGGACTAGCTACAATGAGCAGTTCTTC.